This passage covers 14 T cell receptor beta chains from one sample sequenced in a study of a mutant IDH1 vaccine in newly diagnosed glioma (dated by TCRdb to 2020 to 2022). These receptors lack a known antigen. The time point label, as the study defines it: week 11, during vaccination. A 20-mer mutant IDH1 peptide at 300 micrograms in Montanide made up each vaccine dose, which was injected subcutaneously together with topical imiquimod. Library preparation employed the immunoSEQ multiplex PCR assay. TCRdb stores this immuneACCESS table with in-frame sequences only. Part of the clones is absent; in the studies checked, under half of the shortfall reflects unresolved V genes, and no reason is known for the rest. The sample profile shows tens of thousands of clones; roughly nine tenths of them were found once. The ten most abundant clones make up around 5.7% of the sample. The sample in question was PBMCs, obtained from a glioma patient whose treatment included an IDH1 peptide vaccine. These receptors came from a woman between 40 and 55 years old with glioma.

This rearrangement joins TRBV30 to TRBJ2-3; D might be TRBD2 (6 bases). Germline CDR1 is GTSNPN and CDR2 is SVGIG (reference sequence). This CDR3 is 14 amino acids long. Trimming removed 4 bases from V and 6 bases from J, with 17 bases in between. The CDR3 sequence: CAWMVLAGIDTQYF. The CDR3 nucleotides read TGTGCCTGGATGGTCCTGGCGGGAATTGATACGCAGTATTTT.

The V gene is TRBV2, the J gene TRBJ2-7; D gene unclear. This CDR3 is built from 13 residues. Germline-derived CDR1 and CDR2 are SNHLY and FYNNEI. The ends were cut back, 6 bases at V and 3 bases at J, with 12 bases in the middle. As DNA, the CDR3 is TGTGCCAGCAGCGGATCTAGGCTCTACGAGCAGTACTTC. This sequence encodes CASSGSRLYEQYF.

V and J are TRBV7-6 and TRBJ1-1; no clear D gene. V lost 7 bases and J 4 bases, leaving 13 bases between the germline ends. Germline V gene sequence: CDR1 SGHVS, CDR2 FNYEAQ. The CDR3 is 13 amino acids. CDR3 nucleotides: TGTGCCAGCACGGGAGGTTTGAGCACTGAAGCTTTCTTT. Its protein product is CASTGGLSTEAFF.

This rearrangement joins TRBV7-6 to TRBJ2-7; 10 bases match TRBD1. Germline CDR1 reads SGHVS; CDR2 reads FNYEAQ. There are 17 residues in the CDR3. V gave up 1 base and J gave up 3 bases; unmatched junction bases: 9. The CDR3 sequence: CASSLDPPRTGGYEQYF. For the CDR3, the DNA is TGTGCCAGCAGCTTAGACCCTCCGCGGACAGGGGGCTACGAGCAGTACTTC.

This chain links TRBV18 with TRBJ1-1; the match to TRBD1 covers 7 bases. Trimming at V came to 6 bases and at J to 4 bases, leaving 8 bases not matched to a gene. The CDR3 is 14 residues long. The V gene's germline CDR1 is KGHSH and CDR2 LQKENI. CDR3 sequence reads: CASSPGQPVTEAFF. The CDR3 nucleotides read TGTGCCAGCTCGCCGGGACAGCCGGTCACTGAAGCTTTCTTT. Looking up the rest from reference TRBV18 and TRBJ1-1 gives the full variable domain: NAGVMQNPRHLVRRRGQEARLRCSPMKGHSHVYWYRQLPEEGLKFMVYLQKENIIDESGMPKERFSAEFPKEGPSILRIQQVVRGDSAAYFCASSPGQPVTEAFFGQGTRLTVV.

This clone has more than one count but fewer than ten. The same CDR3 arises from other DNA sequences in this sample as well. The chain carries TRBV5-1 and TRBJ2-7, with D unresolved. V was pared by 4 bases and J by 2 bases, with 10 bases between. CDR1 is SGHRS and CDR2 is YFSETQ in the germline V gene. This CDR3 region has 13 residues. Written as DNA, the CDR3 is TGCGCCAGCAGCCTAGGTTCAACCTACGAGCAGTACTTC. This encodes CASSLGSTYEQYF.

V is TRBV10-3 and J is TRBJ2-4; D not certain. Trimming pared 4 bases from V and 2 bases from J, leaving 9 bases between. The CDR3 spans 14 residues. Looked up from germline, CDR1 is ENHRY and CDR2 is SYGVKD. The CDR3 here is CAISATATKNIQYF. CDR3 in DNA: TGTGCCATCAGTGCTACAGCAACCAAAAACATTCAGTACTTC.

The J gene is TRBJ2-7, the V gene TRBV19; 7 nucleotides line up with TRBD2. Germline V gene lookup returns CDR1 LNHDA and CDR2 SQIVND (reference sequence). V was pared by 3 bases and J by 6 bases, with 8 bases of the junction left unmatched. The CDR3 covers 14 residues. This CDR3 reads CASSISGGSAEQYF. CDR3 nucleotide sequence: TGTGCCAGTAGTATTTCCGGCGGGAGTGCCGAGCAGTACTTC.

This clone was observed a handful of times. This sequence joins TRBV27 and TRBJ1-5, with 9 bases lining up with TRBD1. V was clipped by 5 bases and J by 6 bases; unmatched bases: 14. Germline CDR1 is MNHEY and CDR2 is SMNVEV (reference sequence). This CDR3 has 17 amino acids. This CDR3 reads CASSEQGARMGLQPQHF. CDR3 DNA: TGTGCCAGCAGTGAACAGGGGGCTCGAATGGGGCTTCAGCCCCAGCATTTT.

The chain carries TRBV7-9 and TRBJ2-4, with TRBD2 matching 7 bases. In germline, CDR1 is SEHNR, CDR2 FQNEAQ (reference sequence). V shed 3 bases and J 0 bases; nucleotides not matched to a gene: 8. There are 17 residues in the CDR3. The CDR3 coding sequence is TGTGCCAGCAGCTTGGTCCGGGGGGAAGGAGCCAAAAACATTCAGTACTTC. Its translation is CASSLVRGEGAKNIQYF.

The chain links TRBV5-1 to TRBJ2-2; no firm D call. CDR1 and CDR2 (germline): SGHRS, YFSETQ. The V gene lost 4 bases and the J gene lost 8 bases, with 15 bases spanning the gap. The CDR3 sequence is 14 residues long. CDR3 coding DNA: TGCGCCAGCAGCCTAGACGGTAATAGGGGGGAGCTGTTTTTT. As protein: CASSLDGNRGELFF.

The chain uses TRBV5-4 and TRBJ2-7; possibly TRBD1 for D (6 bases). Germline V gives CDR1 SGHNT, CDR2 YYREEE (reference sequence). The CDR3 totals 12 residues. Trimming shortened V by 0 bases and J by 9 bases, and 10 bases separated the two germline ends. The CDR3 DNA sequence: TGTGCCAGCAGCTTGGGACAGGACAGGCAGTACTTC. It is translated as CASSLGQDRQYF.

The chain carries TRBV6-1 and TRBJ1-1; weak D call: TRBD1 (6 bases). CDR3 size: 15 residues. V gave up 8 bases and J gave up 7 bases, with 23 bases separating them. From germline, CDR1 is MNHNS and CDR2 SASEGT. In DNA, the CDR3 is TGTGCCAGCCCCTCCCCCGGGGGGGCGCGGGGTGAAGCTTTCTTT. Its protein is CASPSPGGARGEAFF.

The CDR3 DNA reads TGTGCCAGCCACTCCGGGGACAGGGGGTATGGCAATCAGCCCCAGCATTTT. It encodes CASHSGDRGYGNQPQHF. The rearrangement links TRBV7-9 to TRBJ1-5; 11 bases align to TRBD1. V dropped 8 bases and J dropped 2; count of bases not matched to a gene: 11. CDR1 is SEHNR, CDR2 FQNEAQ, per germline (reference sequence). The CDR3 contains 17 residues.